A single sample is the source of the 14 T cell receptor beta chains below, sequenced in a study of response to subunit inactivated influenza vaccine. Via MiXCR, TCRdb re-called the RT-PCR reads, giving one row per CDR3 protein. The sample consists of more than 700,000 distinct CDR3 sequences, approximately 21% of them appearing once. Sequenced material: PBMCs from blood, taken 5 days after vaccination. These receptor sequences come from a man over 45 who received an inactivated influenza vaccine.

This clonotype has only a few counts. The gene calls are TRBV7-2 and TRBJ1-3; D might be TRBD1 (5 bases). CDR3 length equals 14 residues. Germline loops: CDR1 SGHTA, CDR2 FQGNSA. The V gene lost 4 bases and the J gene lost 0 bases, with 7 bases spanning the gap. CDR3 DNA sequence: TGTGCCAGCAGCTCGGGACGCTCTGGAAACACCATATATTTT. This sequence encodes CASSSGRSGNTIYF.

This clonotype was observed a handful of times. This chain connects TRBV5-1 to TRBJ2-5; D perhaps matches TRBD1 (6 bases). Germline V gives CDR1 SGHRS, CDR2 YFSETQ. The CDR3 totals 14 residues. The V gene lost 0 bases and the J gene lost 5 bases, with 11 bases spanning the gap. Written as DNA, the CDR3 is TGCGCCAGCAGCTTGGACAGGGTCGGGGAGACCCAGTACTTC. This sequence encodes CASSLDRVGETQYF.

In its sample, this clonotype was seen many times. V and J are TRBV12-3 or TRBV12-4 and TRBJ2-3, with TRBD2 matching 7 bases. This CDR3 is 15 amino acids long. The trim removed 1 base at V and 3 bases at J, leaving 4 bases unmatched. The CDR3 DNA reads TGTGCCAGCAGTTTAGTCCAGGGAGGGACAGATACGCAGTATTTT. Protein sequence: CASSLVQGGTDTQYF.

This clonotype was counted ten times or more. The CDR3 sequence is CSVEWRTAGGSYNEQFF. The CDR3 nucleotides read TGCAGCGTTGAATGGCGTACGGCAGGGGGCTCCTACAATGAGCAGTTCTTC. The rearrangement links TRBV29-1 to TRBJ2-1; 7 nucleotides align to TRBD1. Germline V lookup: CDR1 SQVTM, CDR2 ANQGSEA. V shed 2 bases and J 0 bases; nucleotides not matched to a gene: 10. The CDR3 is 17 amino acids.

CDR3 coding DNA: TGTGCCAGCAGTTCCCAGACAGGGCGAACTGAAGCTTTCTTT. Its protein product is CASSSQTGRTEAFF. The chain is built from TRBV12-3 or TRBV12-4 and TRBJ1-1; 7 bases are shared with TRBD1. V lost 4 bases to trimming and J lost 5 bases; unmatched junction nucleotides: 7. The CDR3 extends over 14 amino acids.

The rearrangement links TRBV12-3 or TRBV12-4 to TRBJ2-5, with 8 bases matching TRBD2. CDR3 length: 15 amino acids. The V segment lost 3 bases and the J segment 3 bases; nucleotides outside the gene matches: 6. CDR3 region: CASSFTGGQEETQYF. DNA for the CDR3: TGTGCCAGCAGTTTCACGGGGGGGCAGGAAGAGACCCAGTACTTC.

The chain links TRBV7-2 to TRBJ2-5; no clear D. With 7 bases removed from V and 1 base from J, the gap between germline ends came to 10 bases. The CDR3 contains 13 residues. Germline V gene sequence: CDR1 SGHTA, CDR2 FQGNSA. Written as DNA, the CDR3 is TGTGCCAGCACCGCCGGGCCCCAAGAGACCCAGTACTTC. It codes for CASTAGPQETQYF.

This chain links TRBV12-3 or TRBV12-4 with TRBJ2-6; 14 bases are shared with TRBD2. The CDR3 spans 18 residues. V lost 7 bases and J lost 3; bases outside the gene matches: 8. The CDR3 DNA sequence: TGTGCCAGCACCCCGGGACTAGCGGGGGCTGATGGGGCCAACGTCCTGACTTTC. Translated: CASTPGLAGADGANVLTF.

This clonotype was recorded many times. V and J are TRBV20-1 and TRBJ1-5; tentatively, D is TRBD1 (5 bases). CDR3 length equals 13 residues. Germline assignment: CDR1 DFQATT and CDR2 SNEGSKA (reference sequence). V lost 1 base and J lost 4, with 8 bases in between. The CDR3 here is CSARGGDNQPQHF. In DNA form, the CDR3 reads TGCAGTGCTAGAGGGGGCGATAATCAGCCCCAGCATTTT.

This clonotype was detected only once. The CDR3 bases are TGTGCCAGCGGGTGGGACGGCAGGTCCAACAATGAGCAGTTCTTC. It translates to CASGWDGRSNNEQFF. The chain joins TRBV12-3 or TRBV12-4 to TRBJ2-1; D is possibly TRBD1 or TRBD2 (5 bases each). There are 15 residues in the CDR3. V was clipped by 8 bases and J by 5 bases, with 19 bases between them.

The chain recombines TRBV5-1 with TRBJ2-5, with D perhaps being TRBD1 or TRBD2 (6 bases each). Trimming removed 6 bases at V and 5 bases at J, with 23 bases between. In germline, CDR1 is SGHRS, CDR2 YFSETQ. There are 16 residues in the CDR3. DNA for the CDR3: TGCGCCAGCACAAAACTTACTACGGGGGCCGGGGAGACCCAGTACTTC. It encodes CASTKLTTGAGETQYF.

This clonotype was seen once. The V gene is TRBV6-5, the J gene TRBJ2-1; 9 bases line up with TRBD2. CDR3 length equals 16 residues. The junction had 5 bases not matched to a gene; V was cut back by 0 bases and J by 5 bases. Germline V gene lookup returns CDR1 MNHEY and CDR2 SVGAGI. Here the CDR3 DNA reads TGTGCCAGCAGTTACTCGAGCGGGAGGACTGACAATGAGCAGTTCTTC. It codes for CASSYSSGRTDNEQFF.

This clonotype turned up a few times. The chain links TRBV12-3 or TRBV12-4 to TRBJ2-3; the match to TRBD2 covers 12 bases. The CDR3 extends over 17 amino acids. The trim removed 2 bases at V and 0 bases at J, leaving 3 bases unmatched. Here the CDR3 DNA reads TGTGCCAGCAGTTTAAAAGGGACTAGCGGGAGCACAGATACGCAGTATTTT. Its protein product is CASSLKGTSGSTDTQYF.

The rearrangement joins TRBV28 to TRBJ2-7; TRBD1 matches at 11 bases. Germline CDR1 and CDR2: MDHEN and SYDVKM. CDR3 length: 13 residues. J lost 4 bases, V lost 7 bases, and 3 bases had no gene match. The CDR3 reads CASIGQGAYEQYF. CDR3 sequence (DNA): TGTGCCAGCATTGGACAGGGGGCTTACGAGCAGTACTTC.